This T cell receptor (beta chain) comes out of a study of Graves' ophthalmopathy and Graves' hyperthyroidism. Amplification of the TCR beta CDR3 regions used RNA transcripts (as template). The first-round RT-PCR employed HTBI primers together with the Qiagen OneStep RT-PCR kit. A multiplex PCR was then performed as the second round. TCRdb reprocessed the multiplex PCR reads with MiXCR, giving one entry per CDR3 protein. This table has tens of thousands of distinct CDR3 sequences, roughly half appearing once. Comments on this clonotype: Germline is not matched at one junction end, which may reflect a read error.

The germline gives CDR1 SGHTA, CDR2 FQGTGA. The CDR3 runs 18 residues. Sequencing input: peripheral blood. This sequence originates from an adult man with Graves' ophthalmopathy. This chain connects TRBV7-3 to TRBJ1-4, with D possibly being TRBD1 (6 bases). As DNA, the CDR3 is TGTGCCAGCAGCGCAACGATTGGGGGGCTCGCAACTAATGAAAAACTGTTTTTC. Its protein product is CASSATIGGLATNEKLFF.